This T cell receptor (beta chain) stems from a study of regulatory T cells in long-lasting Graves disease. Overall study context: By definition, persistent Graves' disease involved antithyroid drugs for over 5 years alongside positive TSH receptor antibodies.

Construction of the TCR beta libraries employed iRepertoire HTBI primers in conjunction with Arm-PCR of CDR3 regions. In TCRdb, the multiplex PCR reads were re-called with MiXCR into one record per CDR3 protein. The data contain about 470,000 distinct CDR3 sequences, around a fifth of them singletons. Note on this clonotype: Its target is unknown.

The CDR3 consists of 16 residues. CDR1 and CDR2 (germline): MGHRA, YSYEKL. V shed 4 bases and J 7 bases; nucleotides not matched to a gene: 11. Time point denoted: persistent/refractory GD, antithyroid drugs over 5 years with positive TRAb. PBMCs were the source of the RNA used for TCR sequencing. Study-wide results and caveats: Shared public clonotypes totalled 2,500 to 3,500 in persistent patients, compared with about 930 in new patients.

J is TRBJ2-2 and V is TRBV4-1, with TRBD2 matching over 8 bases. Material: peripheral blood mononuclear cells (PBMCs), obtained when the disease was refractory, from a patient treated with antithyroid drugs. This receptor was identified in a female donor with Graves disease. CDR3 DNA sequence: TGCGCCAGCAGCCGAGACTCCGGGACTAGTAACGGGGAGCTGTTTTTT. It yields the protein CASSRDSGTSNGELFF.